This is a list of T cell receptor beta chains from one sample in a study of cytomegalovirus exposure and HLA in healthy donors. Sequencing was performed with immunoSEQ multiplex PCR; in TCRdb, only in-frame clones are kept and a portion is missing. The sample lists approximately 37,000 clones, roughly 80% seen once, with about 10% in the top ten. Sequencing input: PBMCs. The receptors stem from a woman in her late teens or twenties in good health and CMV-seropositive. CDR3s include the opening cysteine and the closing phenylalanine or tryptophan. Each record gives: D gene, clone size, V gene, J gene, CDR3 protein, CDR3 DNA. A D gene is named only where the DNA matches it firmly. Part of the rows lack a size; the others show once, few, many or a class for expanded clones.

>-|-|TRBV27|TRBJ2-7
CASSFRTETYEQYF
TGTGCCAGCAGTTTCCGGACAGAGACCTACGAGCAGTACTTC
>-|-|TRBV30|TRBJ1-5
CAWSSRTDQPQHF
TGTGCCTGGAGTAGTAGGACTGATCAGCCCCAGCATTTT
>-|-|TRBV19|TRBJ2-2
CASSRGVTRHTGELFF
TGTGCCAGTAGCCGCGGGGTGACCCGGCACACCGGGGAGCTGTTTTTT
>-|few|TRBV6-1|TRBJ1-4
CASSEADTRPNEKLFF
TGTGCCAGCAGTGAAGCGGACACGCGGCCCAATGAAAAACTGTTTTTT
>TRBD1|-|TRBV6-1|TRBJ1-1
CASSAGGEAFF
TGTGCCAGCTCAGCAGGGGGAGAAGCTTTCTTT
>TRBD2|-|TRBV27|TRBJ2-7
CASSLSTTSGRISEQYF
TGTGCCAGCAGTTTATCGACGACTAGCGGGAGGATCTCCGAGCAGTACTTC
>-|-|TRBV11-2|TRBJ1-2
CASNSQYGYTF
TGTGCCAGCAACTCCCAATATGGCTACACCTTC
>TRBD1|-|TRBV19|TRBJ2-7
CASSMGTGATYEQYF
TGTGCCAGTAGTATGGGGACAGGGGCGACCTACGAGCAGTACTTC
>TRBD1|-|TRBV6-5|TRBJ2-4
CASSVGQGGHIQYF
TGTGCCAGCAGTGTGGGACAGGGAGGACACATTCAGTACTTC
>TRBD1|-|TRBV9|TRBJ2-5
CASSEGIWDRGLETQYF
TGTGCCAGCAGCGAGGGGATATGGGACAGGGGGCTTGAGACCCAGTACTTC
>-|once|TRBV2|TRBJ1-1
CASSTGERTEAFF
TGTGCCAGCAGCACAGGAGAAAGGACTGAAGCTTTCTTT
>-|-|TRBV7-9|TRBJ1-3
CASSLDSAGNTIYF
TGTGCCAGCAGCTTAGATTCAGCTGGAAACACCATATATTTT
>TRBD2|-|TRBV30|TRBJ2-7
CACREGYEQYF
TGTGCCTGTCGGGAGGGCTACGAGCAGTACTTC
>TRBD1|few|TRBV9|TRBJ2-7
CASSVGPRTGVGYEQYF
TGTGCCAGCAGCGTAGGGCCCAGGACAGGGGTGGGGTACGAGCAGTACTTC
>TRBD2|-|TRBV4-3|TRBJ2-1
CASSQGLADNEQFF
TGCGCCAGCAGCCAAGGACTAGCGGACAATGAGCAGTTCTTC
>TRBD1|once|TRBV27|TRBJ1-5
CASSLGQGDSQPQHF
TGTGCCAGCAGTTTAGGGCAGGGGGACAGTCAGCCCCAGCATTTT
>TRBD2|-|TRBV2|TRBJ2-2
CASSERGLNTGELFF
TGTGCCAGCAGTGAGCGGGGGTTGAACACCGGGGAGCTGTTTTTT
>TRBD1|-|TRBV15|TRBJ2-7
CATSREGQGFDEQYF
TGTGCCACCAGCCGAGAGGGACAGGGGTTCGACGAGCAGTACTTC
>TRBD1|-|TRBV7-7|TRBJ2-3
CASSLQGIPTDTQYF
TGTGCTAGCAGCCTACAGGGGATCCCCACAGATACGCAGTATTTT
>-|-|TRBV19|TRBJ2-2
CASSIVGGHTGELFF
TGTGCCAGTAGTATAGTCGGGGGGCACACCGGGGAGCTGTTTTTT
>-|-|TRBV4-3|TRBJ1-4
CASSQGSTAATNEKLFF
TGCGCCAGCAGCCAAGGATCTACAGCGGCAACTAATGAAAAACTGTTTTTT
>-|-|TRBV28|TRBJ2-7
CASSFRVRDTRYQEQYF
TGTGCCAGCAGTTTTCGGGTCCGGGACACGCGATACCAGGAGCAGTACTTC
>-|-|TRBV7-9|TRBJ1-1
CASSSQTGVEAFF
TGTGCCAGCAGCTCTCAGACGGGGGTTGAAGCTTTCTTT
>-|-|TRBV7-3|TRBJ2-3
CASSLSWARGDTQYF
TGTGCCAGCAGCTTAAGTTGGGCCCGGGGAGATACGCAGTATTTT
>TRBD1|-|TRBV9|TRBJ1-1
CASSVAPGDSANTEAFF
TGTGCCAGCAGCGTAGCTCCAGGGGACAGCGCGAACACTGAAGCTTTCTTT
>-|-|TRBV28|TRBJ1-5
CASSFGGQPQHF
TGTGCCAGCAGTTTTGGAGGACAGCCCCAGCATTTT
>-|-|TRBV2|TRBJ1-5
CASSPGEGGNQPQHF
TGTGCCAGCAGTCCAGGGGAAGGTGGCAATCAGCCCCAGCATTTT
>TRBD2|-|TRBV9|TRBJ2-7
CASSTSGSYEQYF
TGTGCCAGCAGCACTAGCGGGAGCTACGAGCAGTACTTC
>-|medium-sized|TRBV4-3|TRBJ2-7
CASSQVLGLSYEQYF
TGCGCCAGCAGCCAAGTATTGGGACTCTCCTACGAGCAGTACTTC
>TRBD1|-|TRBV7-6|TRBJ1-5
CASSLVSPGTGGLFPQHF
TGTGCCAGCAGCTTGGTATCCCCCGGGACAGGCGGGTTGTTTCCCCAGCATTTT
>-|-|TRBV5-1|TRBJ2-7
CASSLGDSRYEQYF
TGCGCCAGCAGCTTAGGCGACAGCCGTTACGAGCAGTACTTC